This T cell receptor (beta chain) was sequenced during a study of blood T cells in healthy people across ages. Each donor's blood draw was roughly 9.5 milliliters of peripheral blood. Per germline, CDR1 MNHEY and CDR2 SMNVEV (reference sequence). This CDR3 spans 15 amino acids. After removal of 5 bases from V and 8 bases from J, the junction contained 8 bases not matched to a gene. A second roughly 6 to 11 cycle PCR used barcoded and J-beta primers. TCRdb reprocessed the 5' RACE reads with MiXCR, giving one entry per CDR3 protein. The data contain about 1,600,000 distinct CDR3 sequences, 42% of them singletons.

The receptor's source is a woman under 30 in good health. Sequencing was carried out using blood. V and J are TRBV27 and TRBJ2-1, with 11 bases matching TRBD2. In nucleotides, the CDR3 is TGTGCCAGCAGTCCCGGAGTAGCGGGAGGGTATGAGCAGTTCTTC. Protein sequence: CASSPGVAGGYEQFF.